A single sample gave rise to the 31 T cell receptor beta chains below, sequenced in a study of blood T cells in healthy people across ages. A J-beta primer mix and a sample-barcoded 5' primer were used in a second PCR of roughly 7 to 12 cycles. TCRdb used MiXCR to reprocess the 5' RACE reads, holding one entry per CDR3 protein. Among around 800,000 distinct CDR3 sequences listed, 40% to 50% were seen once. The sequenced material came from blood. These receptors originate from a man aged 60 to 69 in good health.

The sample holds a few counts of this clonotype. This rearrangement joins TRBV6-2 or TRBV6-3 to TRBJ1-2; a possible D gene is TRBD1 (5 bases). This CDR3 contains 16 residues. Germline loops: CDR1 MNHEY, CDR2 SVGEGT. Trimming stripped 8 bases from V and 3 bases from J, with 22 bases between. The CDR3 DNA sequence: TGTGCCAGCGTGAGAGGGGCGCAGGGTCGGTACTATGGCTACACCTTC. It specifies CASVRGAQGRYYGYTF.

The V gene is TRBV6-6, the J gene TRBJ2-1, with 7 positions matching TRBD1. The V and J ends lost 4 bases and 8 bases, in that order; junction bases with no gene match: 11. The CDR3 consists of 15 residues. CDR1 MNHNY and CDR2 SVGAGI come from the germline V gene (reference sequence). The CDR3: CASSSDETGSDEQFF. The CDR3 DNA is TGTGCCAGCAGTTCCGACGAGACAGGGTCCGATGAGCAGTTCTTC.

This clonotype was observed a handful of times. V usage is TRBV6-1 and J usage is TRBJ1-5; maybe TRBD1 (5 bases). The CDR3 spans 15 residues. Germline V lookup: CDR1 MNHNS, CDR2 SASEGT. V lost 6 bases and J 0 bases, leaving 12 bases between the germline ends. The CDR3 reads CASRPQEISNQPQHF. CDR3 bases: TGTGCCAGCAGGCCACAGGAAATTAGCAATCAGCCCCAGCATTTT.

The rearrangement joins TRBV27 to TRBJ2-7; 7 bases are a match to TRBD1. CDR3 length: 14 amino acids. V lost 5 bases to trimming and J lost 5 bases; unmatched junction nucleotides: 9. CDR1 is MNHEY and CDR2 is SMNVEV in the germline V gene (reference sequence). The CDR3 region is CASSTRQGSNEQYF. The CDR3 nucleotides are TGTGCCAGCAGTACTCGACAGGGTAGCAACGAGCAGTACTTC.

This clonotype turned up a few times. The chain employs TRBV7-2 and TRBJ2-5; D is uncertain. TRBJ2-7 explains the end of the DNA better; the J call may be wrong. Germline CDR1 is SGHTA and CDR2 is FQGNSA. The CDR3 length is 13 residues. The CDR3 loop reads CASSLDLIYEQYF. Written as DNA, the CDR3 is TGTGCCAGCAGCTTAGACTTAATCTACGAGCAGTACTTC.

The chain couples TRBV14 to TRBJ1-2, with 8 bases fitting TRBD1. There are 15 residues in the CDR3. V was pared by 3 bases and J by 6 bases, with 9 bases of the junction left unmatched. From germline, CDR1 is SGHDN and CDR2 FVKESK. The CDR3: CASSHHRTGSDGYTF. Here the CDR3 DNA reads TGTGCCAGCAGCCATCACAGGACAGGGAGCGATGGCTACACCTTC.

The V gene is TRBV20-1, the J gene TRBJ2-7; TRBD2 might be the D (6 bases). The CDR3 length is 13 residues. Germline V gene data show CDR1 as DFQATT and CDR2 as SNEGSKA (reference sequence). V was pared by 0 bases and J by 3 bases, with 9 bases between. The CDR3 protein is CSARDLGGYEQYF. As DNA, the CDR3 is TGCAGTGCTAGAGATCTGGGAGGCTACGAGCAGTACTTC.

This clonotype was detected only a few times. The rearrangement links TRBV11-2 to TRBJ2-3; 9 positions agree with TRBD2. Germline lookup yields CDR1 SGHAT and CDR2 FQNNGV. The CDR3 has 18 residues. V gave up 4 bases and J gave up 0 bases; unmatched junction bases: 11. As DNA, the CDR3 is TGTGCCAGCAGCTCCGCCTACTCTAGCGGGGTTAGCACAGATACGCAGTATTTT. Encoded protein: CASSSAYSSGVSTDTQYF.

The chain has TRBV5-1 and TRBJ1-2, with D maybe TRBD1 (5 bases). The germline V gene encodes CDR1 SGHRS and CDR2 YFSETQ. This CDR3 is built from 15 residues. V shed 4 bases and J shed 0 bases, with 13 bases lying between them. The CDR3: CASSLQGEPNYGYTF. The CDR3 bases are TGCGCCAGCAGCCTTCAGGGAGAGCCTAACTATGGCTACACCTTC. Looking up the rest from reference TRBV5-1 and TRBJ1-2 gives the full variable domain: KAGVTQTPRYLIKTRGQQVTLSCSPISGHRSVSWYQQTPGQGLQFLFEYFSETQRNKGNFPGRFSGRQFSNSRSEMNVSTLELGDSALYLCASSLQGEPNYGYTFGSGTRLTVV.

This chain connects TRBV5-4 to TRBJ1-2; TRBD1 matches 8 bases. Looked up from germline, CDR1 is SGHNT and CDR2 is YYREEE (reference sequence). The V and J ends lost 4 bases and 2 bases, in that order; junction bases with no gene match: 7. The CDR3 covers 15 residues. CDR3 sequence reads: CASSPRDRKNYGYTF. The CDR3 region has the DNA TGTGCCAGCAGCCCACGGGACAGGAAAAACTATGGCTACACCTTC.

With regard to this clonotype: A much bigger clone sits one base away, suggesting this may be a read error. The chain employs TRBV20-1 and TRBJ2-5, with TRBD1 matching over 10 bases. The end of the DNA fits TRBJ2-7 better, so the J call may be wrong. The CDR3 loop spans 14 amino acids. In germline, CDR1 is DFQATT, CDR2 SNEGSKA (reference sequence). CDR3 nucleotide sequence: TGCAGTGCTAGGAAGAGGGGACAGGGGCTCGAGCAGTACTTC. Amino acids: CSARKRGQGLEQYF.

Regarding this clonotype: A much larger clone lies a single base off, so this may be a read error. This rearrangement joins TRBV30 to TRBJ2-4; 8 bases are shared with TRBD1. V shed 2 bases and J 7 bases; nucleotides not matched to a gene: 10. The germline V gene has CDR1 GTSNPN and CDR2 SVGIG (reference sequence). The CDR3 extends over 15 amino acids. The chain's CDR3 is CAWSKTGVEMNIQYF. DNA for the CDR3: TGTGCCTGGAGTAAGACAGGGGTGGAGATGAACATTCAGTACTTC.

This rearrangement joins TRBV28 to TRBJ2-3, with D possibly matching TRBD1 (6 bases). V lost 1 base and J 6 bases, leaving 14 bases between the germline ends. The CDR3 runs to 15 residues. Germline V gives CDR1 MDHEN, CDR2 SYDVKM. Written as DNA, the CDR3 is TGTGCCAGCAGTTTATTGGGGGCTGATTTGGATACGCAGTATTTT. This gives the protein CASSLLGADLDTQYF.

About this clonotype: The junction departs from germline at one end; a sequencing error may be responsible. The chain joins TRBV12-3 or TRBV12-4 to TRBJ2-7, with D hard to call. This CDR3 is 12 amino acids long. CDR3 nucleotides: TGTGCCAGCAGTCCAGGTCCCTACAAGCAGTACTTC. This sequence encodes CASSPGPYKQYF.

About this clonotype itself: This may be a read error: a much more frequent sequence differs by one nucleotide. This rearrangement joins TRBV10-3 to TRBJ2-5; D not certain. With 4 bases removed from V and 3 bases from J, the gap between germline ends came to 9 bases. CDR1 is ENHRY, CDR2 SYGVKD, per germline. There are 13 residues in the CDR3. The CDR3 DNA follows: TGTGCCATCAGTGTTGCCAAGGAAGAGACCCAGTACTTC. It codes for CAISVAKEETQYF.

The V call is TRBV2, the J call TRBJ1-5; tentatively, D is TRBD1 (5 bases). The CDR3 has 12 residues. The germline CDR1 and CDR2 sequences are SNHLY and FYNNEI. Trimming shortened V by 7 bases and J by 3 bases, and 7 bases separated the two germline ends. Here the CDR3 reads CASKGANQPQHF. In DNA form, the CDR3 reads TGTGCCAGCAAAGGGGCCAATCAGCCCCAGCATTTT.

This rearrangement joins TRBV18 to TRBJ2-3; 9 nucleotides agree with TRBD1. This CDR3 is 16 amino acids long. The J segment lost 3 bases and the V segment lost 3 bases, leaving 7 bases of the junction unmatched. The germline V gene has CDR1 KGHSH and CDR2 LQKENI. CDR3: CASSPLQGARTDTQYF. CDR3 nucleotide sequence: TGTGCCAGCTCACCTCTACAGGGGGCGCGGACAGATACGCAGTATTTT.

The gene calls are TRBV7-2 and TRBJ2-1; D could derive from TRBD1 or TRBD2 (6 bases each). The closer fit of TRBJ2-7 to the DNA end suggests the J call may be wrong. Germline CDR1 reads SGHTA; CDR2 reads FQGNSA. CDR3 length: 15 residues. In nucleotides, the CDR3 is TGTGCCAGCAGCCCCGGGGGCCGCTCCTACAATGAGCAGTACTTC. Its translation: CASSPGGRSYNEQYF.

The gene calls are TRBV21-1 and TRBJ2-5; the table gives TRBD1 as D, unverified against the DNA. The DNA end is more similar to TRBJ2-7, so the J call may be wrong. TRBV21-1 is deemed a pseudogene. The CDR3 length is 14 residues. CDR3 in DNA: TGTGCCAGCAGCAAAGGCCACAGGGTGTACGAGCAGTACTTC. Translating gives CASSKGHRVYEQYF.

This sequence joins TRBV12-3 or TRBV12-4 and TRBJ2-1; D may be TRBD2 (6 bases). The DNA end is more similar to TRBJ2-7, so the J call may be wrong. The CDR3 extends over 16 amino acids. CDR3 nucleotides: TGTGCCAGCAGTTCCTTCTTGGGAGGATCCTACAATGAGCAGTACTTC. Translated, it gives CASSSFLGGSYNEQYF.

This chain joins TRBV20-1 and TRBJ2-1; D unclear. Germline CDR1 DFQATT, CDR2 SNEGSKA (reference sequence). The CDR3 consists of 11 residues. V lost 8 bases, J lost 3 bases, and 8 bases lay in between. CDR3 sequence: CSTVYYNEQFF. The CDR3 region has the DNA TGCAGTACCGTGTACTACAATGAGCAGTTCTTC.

The rearrangement uses TRBV9 and TRBJ2-1, with D perhaps TRBD1 or TRBD2 (7 bases each). CDR1 is SGDLS, CDR2 YYNGEE, per germline. CDR3 length: 16 residues. V was cut by 3 bases and J by 9 bases, with 22 bases left in between. The CDR3 bases are TGTGCCAGCAGCGCCCAACAGGGGAGGGTCAGGGGTGAGCAGTTCTTC. This encodes CASSAQQGRVRGEQFF. Supplemented by reference TRBV9 and TRBJ2-1, the full variable domain reads DSGVTQTPKHLITATGQRVTLRCSPRSGDLSVYWYQQSLDQGLQFLIQYYNGEERAKGNILERFSAQQFPDLHSELNLSSLELGDSALYFCASSAQQGRVRGEQFFGPGTRLTVL.

V gene TRBV7-6 combines with J gene TRBJ2-1; weak D call: TRBD1 (5 bases). Germline assignment: CDR1 SGHVS and CDR2 FNYEAQ. Trimming pared 2 bases from V and 7 bases from J, leaving 18 bases between. The CDR3 totals 16 residues. The CDR3 DNA sequence: TGTGCCAGCAGCTTAATGCAACCGACAGAAATAAATGAGCAGTTCTTC. Its protein is CASSLMQPTEINEQFF.

This chain joins TRBV20-1 and TRBJ2-5; tentatively, D is TRBD2 (6 bases). Germline-derived CDR1 and CDR2 are DFQATT and SNEGSKA (reference sequence). This CDR3 is 13 amino acids long. V was shortened by 0 bases and J by 5 bases, with 10 bases between the two germline ends. The CDR3 loop reads CSARDSGVETQYF. CDR3 DNA: TGCAGTGCTAGAGATAGCGGCGTGGAGACCCAGTACTTC.

Here the CDR3 reads CASSLAQRNSPLHF. The CDR3 bases are TGTGCCAGCAGCTTAGCTCAACGGAATTCACCCCTCCACTTT. V and J are TRBV7-9 and TRBJ1-6; unclear D gene. Germline-derived CDR1 and CDR2 are SEHNR and FQNEAQ (reference sequence). This CDR3 region has 14 residues. V was trimmed by 0 bases and J by 7 bases, leaving 7 bases between them.

To note about this clonotype: No conserved phenylalanine or tryptophan ends this CDR3, so it is likely a read error. CDR3 sequence reads: CASSFQGFQETQYL. The CDR3 DNA sequence: TGTGCCAGCAGCTTCCAGGGGTTCCAAGAGACCCAGTACTTA. The chain links TRBV7-2 to TRBJ2-5; D possibly corresponds to TRBD1 (6 bases). The V and J ends lost 3 bases and 1 base respectively, with 9 bases between them. There are 14 residues in the CDR3. Germline CDR1 reads SGHTA; CDR2 reads FQGNSA.

This chain connects TRBV11-2 to TRBJ2-7, with D perhaps matching TRBD2 (6 bases). The J call is doubtful: the DNA matches TRBJ2-5 better. The CDR3 is 16 residues long. Germline V gene lookup returns CDR1 SGHAT and CDR2 FQNNGV. The CDR3 protein is CASSLDLIKGRGTQYF. Written as DNA, the CDR3 is TGTGCCAGCAGCTTAGATCTGATCAAGGGGCGGGGGACCCAGTACTTC.

This clonotype was seen a few times. The rearrangement links TRBV2 to TRBJ2-6, with D possibly being TRBD1 or TRBD2 (6 bases each). This CDR3 spans 16 amino acids. V lost 9 bases and J 6 bases, leaving 21 bases between the germline ends. Germline V gene data show CDR1 as SNHLY and CDR2 as FYNNEI. The chain's CDR3 is CASGLEGGNLANVLTF. DNA for the CDR3: TGTGCCAGTGGCTTGGAGGGGGGCAACTTGGCCAACGTCCTGACTTTC. Based on the CDR3 plus reference TRBV2 and TRBJ2-6, the full variable domain is EPEVTQTPSHQVTQMGQEVILRCVPISNHLYFYWYRQILGQKVEFLVSFYNNEISEKSEIFDDQFSVERPDGSNFTLKIRSTKLEDSAMYFCASGLEGGNLANVLTFGAGSRLTVL.

In this sample, this clonotype turned up a few times. The chain carries TRBV7-9 and TRBJ2-3, with 9 nucleotides matching TRBD2. This CDR3 has 16 amino acids. The germline gives CDR1 SEHNR, CDR2 FQNEAQ (reference sequence). V dropped 0 bases and J dropped 4; count of bases not matched to a gene: 5. CDR3: CASSLAAGGRSDTQYF. CDR3 nucleotide sequence: TGTGCCAGCAGCTTAGCCGCGGGGGGGCGTTCAGATACGCAGTATTTT. The full variable domain, in which reference TRBV7-9 and TRBJ2-3 provide the parts outside the CDR3, is DTGVSQNPRHKITKRGQNVTFRCDPISEHNRLYWYRQTLGQGPEFLTYFQNEAQLEKSRLLSDRFSAERPKGSFSTLEIQRTEQGDSAMYLCASSLAAGGRSDTQYFGPGTRLTVL.

CDR3 bases: TGTGCCAGCAGCTTACTCCCGGTACCTGGAGCTAATGAAAAACTGTTTTTT. Translated, it gives CASSLLPVPGANEKLFF. The chain joins TRBV7-2 to TRBJ1-4, with D hard to call. Between the trimmed V and J ends, which lost 2 bases and 3 bases, there was a span of 16 bases. Germline CDR1 is SGHTA and CDR2 is FQGNSA. The CDR3 is 17 residues long.

V gene TRBV6-2 or TRBV6-3 combines with J gene TRBJ2-5; D perhaps matches TRBD1 (6 bases). CDR1 and CDR2 from the germline V gene are MNHEY and SVGEGT. The CDR3 runs to 16 residues. V was shortened by 0 bases and J by 5 bases, with 16 bases between the two germline ends. CDR3 region: CASSYSGVTGTETQYF. The CDR3 nucleotides are TGTGCCAGCAGTTACTCTGGCGTGACAGGAACGGAGACCCAGTACTTC.